This entry describes one TCR beta chain. Its cognate antigen is unknown. A read error may be the cause here, since a much bigger clone is one base away. The CDR3 has 15 amino acids. Trimming cost V 6 bases and J 5 bases; bases outside gene matches: 9. Per the germline V gene, CDR1 is SNHLY and CDR2 is FYNNEI. These data are taken from a study of blood T cells in healthy people across ages. Study summary: Template-switching capture recovered about one barcoded beta molecule per two T cells. Findings and limits, study-wide: Among T cells, TCR beta diversity per million cells dropped roughly linearly as age rose.

Sample-barcoded 5' priming and a J-beta primer mix drove a second PCR of about 6 to 11 cycles. MiXCR was run by TCRdb on the 5' RACE reads, yielding one entry per CDR3 protein. The sample records 600,000 or so distinct CDR3 sequences, less than 35% being singletons. The sequence came from a woman of 80 years or more in good health. Sequencing used blood. The gene calls are TRBV2 and TRBJ2-1, with 8 positions matching TRBD2. CDR3 amino acids: CASSPLAGAHNEQFF. DNA for the CDR3: TGTGCCAGCAGCCCCCTAGCGGGTGCCCACAATGAGCAGTTCTTC. Drawing the rest from reference TRBV2 and TRBJ2-1, the complete variable domain is EPEVTQTPSHQVTQMGQEVILRCVPISNHLYFYWYRQILGQKVEFLVSFYNNEISEKSEIFDDQFSVERPDGSNFTLKIRSTKLEDSAMYFCASSPLAGAHNEQFFGPGTRLTVL.